These T cell receptor beta chains were read from a single sample in a study of blood T cell repertoires in COVID-19. Assay: immunoSEQ multiplex PCR; the TCRdb copy retains only in-frame clones and omits some. Among 30,000 to 40,000 clones listed, 85% were seen once. Material for sequencing was peripheral blood. The receptors derive from a human donor with acute or convalescent COVID-19. The donor label of this sample is uncertain. CDR3s include the opening cysteine and the closing phenylalanine or tryptophan.

>TRBV30
CAWSSLAGGLETQYF
>TRBV9
CASSARDRGLSTEAFF
>TRBV5-1
CASSLDLNSPLHF
>TRBV19
CASSVTVLQETQYF
>TRBV28
CASLLGQDYNEQFF
>TRBV7-9
CASSAIRDRGTYEQYF
>TRBV11-2
CASSFNPRQGINSPLHF
>TRBV19
CASSIDTDNNEKLFF
>TRBV29-1
CSVPTDTGELFF
>TRBV9
CASSDPQGAVTGELFF
>TRBV10-2
CASSDTGTGSYEQYF
>TRBV7-2
CASSLEWSGNEQFF
>TRBV7-6
CASSYRGYGNEKLFF
>TRBV5-4
CASINRRTGTEAFF
>TRBV5-6
CASSFRLAGKYF
>TRBV2
CASSDPGRSTEAFF
>TRBV6-2/TRBV6-3
CASSHRDNEQYF
>TRBV7-9
CASSGTGGTETFF
>TRBV2
CASSVGPSTDTQYF
>TRBV4-2
CASSREGAGNTIYF
>TRBV18
CASSLGTDWAPLHF
>TRBV30
CAWSRGRTMNTEAFF
>TRBV7-2
CASSLVAGGDGYTF
>TRBV29-1
CSVEEGSANEKLFF
>TRBV30
CAWSGGTETQYF
>TRBV5-1
CASSSGSRAGVGYEQYF
>TRBV2
CASLGQGPPNEQFF
>TRBV6-5
CASSYASGSSYEQYF
>TRBV14
CASSRGDGRPQHF
>TRBV6-4
CASSQQAGVGTDTQYF
>TRBV5-1
CASTPQDPSGNTIYF
>TRBV4-3
CASSRTVLAPGELFF
>TRBV5-4
CASSLGGGQGSEKLFF
>TRBV5-4
CASSPGTAGNTIYF
>TRBV9
CASSGDRGSLADTSLFSYNEQFF
>TRBV19
CASSIEQAPTIADTQYF
>TRBV24-1
CATRDFTDTQYF
>TRBV5-6
CASSHLDRRNTGELFF
>TRBV6-6
CASSYPTQEKLFF
>TRBV10-3
CAISEVGQGEAEQYF
>TRBV24-1
CATAGGVIGKLFF
>TRBV6-5
CATKRAWDSNEKLFF